What follows describes a single T cell receptor (beta chain). TCRdb's table, derived via immunoSEQ multiplex PCR, lists solely in-frame clones and lacks some. The sample has a few hundred thousand clones, 84% seen once. Those enrolled, adults aged roughly 18 to 90 years, came from about two dozen US areas. The sample comes from a study of blood T cell repertoires in COVID-19. The V end lost 5 bases, the J end lost 5 bases, and 12 bases lay between the germline ends. The CDR3 covers 13 residues. Per the germline V gene, CDR1 is MNHEY and CDR2 is SMNVEV (reference sequence). The sequence came from a middle-aged woman who had recovered from COVID-19. The chain is built from TRBV27 and TRBJ1-1; D is ambiguous. The sample comprised PBMCs or T cells enriched from blood (not recorded which). The DNA for the CDR3 is TGTGCCAGCAGTAGCGGGGAGCTAACTGAAGCTTTCTTT. Its protein product is CASSSGELTEAFF.